This passage covers 4 T cell receptor beta chains from one sample sequenced in a study of Tregs in tolerant kidney transplant recipients. No antigen has been assigned to these receptors. TCRdb's table, derived via immunoSEQ multiplex PCR, lists solely in-frame clones and lacks some. The repertoire holds approximately 17,000 clones, with around 60% as singletons. The sequenced sample was Tregs from blood cultured with allogeneic cells. The receptors shown here come from a human donor in good health.

This clone rates as medium-sized. The V gene is TRBV2, the J gene TRBJ2-2, with D possibly TRBD2 on 5 matching bases. In germline, CDR1 is SNHLY, CDR2 FYNNEI. The CDR3 is 14 residues long. The V gene lost 0 bases and the J gene lost 6 bases, with 8 bases spanning the gap. This chain's CDR3 is CASSEALRAGELFF. The CDR3 nucleotides are TGTGCCAGCAGTGAAGCCTTGAGGGCCGGGGAGCTGTTTTTT.

This chain links TRBV2 with TRBJ2-1, with D possibly called TRBD1 or TRBD2 (6 bases each). There are 17 residues in the CDR3. CDR1 and CDR2 from the germline V gene are SNHLY and FYNNEI. Between the trimmed V and J ends, which lost 8 bases and 5 bases, there was a span of 25 bases. The CDR3 DNA reads as TGTGCCAGCTGGGGGCGGGACTTCCTCCCATTTCACAATGAGCAGTTCTTC. Translated, it gives CASWGRDFLPFHNEQFF.

The chain has TRBV5-4 and TRBJ2-5; no clear D. The germline V gene encodes CDR1 SGHNT and CDR2 YYREEE (reference sequence). CDR3 size: 14 residues. V shed 0 bases and J shed 0 bases, with 6 bases lying between them. In DNA, the CDR3 is TGTGCCAGCAGCTTGGGTCAGTACCAAGAGACCCAGTACTTC. This codes for CASSLGQYQETQYF. The full variable domain, with the rest looked up from reference TRBV5-4 and TRBJ2-5, is ETGVTQSPTHLIKTRGQQVTLRCSSQSGHNTVSWYQQALGQGPQFIFQYYREEENGRGNFPPRFSGLQFPNYSSELNVNALELDDSALYLCASSLGQYQETQYFGPGTRLLVL.

The chain couples TRBV6-5 to TRBJ2-3; the D gene is possibly TRBD2 (6 bases). The CDR3 loop spans 14 amino acids. Germline assignment: CDR1 MNHEY and CDR2 SVGAGI. Trimming pared 4 bases from V and 0 bases from J, leaving 8 bases between. In DNA form, the CDR3 reads TGTGCCAGCAGTTTCGGGACTAGCACAGATACGCAGTATTTT. This gives the protein CASSFGTSTDTQYF.